This T cell receptor (beta chain) was found in a study of T cells in tuberculosis (dated by TCRdb to the late 2010s). As for the study more broadly: The study combined CD1B tetramers and high-throughput TCR immunosequencing to characterize T cells specific for the mycobacterial lipid antigen glucose monomycolate (GMM). IGRA-negative adolescents, IGRA-positive adolescents with latent tuberculosis and adults with active tuberculosis, ten per group, were compared in a South African clinical cohort. PBMC from patients with active tuberculosis were archived either before the start of standard anti-tuberculosis treatment or within 7 days of starting that treatment.

The research as a whole found: The smaller NN-distances in active tuberculosis patients were driven in part by shorter CDR3-alpha lengths, while the difference seen for TCR-beta was not statistically significant. Which clinical samples got chosen depended on the availability of cryopreserved specimens, and the active tuberculosis cases were adults, whereas the controls were adolescents. With the diverse GMM-specific repertoire as input, a classifier achieved more than 85% accuracy (AUROC 0.90), whereas GEM motif frequencies as input gave 60% to 70% accuracy. Smaller mean NN-distances to GMM-specific TCRs were observed in active tuberculosis TCR-alpha repertoires than in IGRA-negative controls, suggesting clonal expansion of GMM-specific TCRs.

TCR libraries were generated with the immunoSEQ multiplex PCR assay, using TCR-beta and/or TCR-alpha/delta assays for each sample. The amplified TCR libraries were sequenced on the Illumina high-throughput platform. Under the source paper's analysis protocol: Clustering and dimensionality reduction relied on pairwise TCRdist distances among GMM-specific receptors from T cells that were either sorted ex vivo or expanded in vitro. Each clinical repertoire received a mean NN-distance score, defined as the average TCRdist to the nearest 10% of tetramer-positive reference sequences. GEM TCR motif frequency was computed as the fraction of unique TCRs matching known GEM sequences by V/J usage and CDR3 length. Linear discriminant analysis with leave-one-out cross-validation, implemented in scikit-learn, was used to classify active tuberculosis. In its TCRdb copy, this immuneACCESS table keeps in-frame sequences only and misses some clones. Where compared with another copy, unresolved V genes explain less than half of these, and the others have no known cause. That table supplies the V and J calls and clone size; D and trimming were determined from the DNA. The sample yields 20,000 to 25,000 clones; approximately 85% were counted once. In total, the top ten clones hold about 16% of the sample.

With regard to this clone: Its antigen has not been determined. The record has no base qualities; no much larger clone is one base away.

In the germline V gene (reference sequence), CDR1 corresponds to LNHDA and CDR2 to SQIVND. The CDR3 starts with the cysteine, ends with the phenylalanine, and has 15 residues. Only CDR3 DNA is held: 45 bases, read in frame from base 1. V is trimmed back by 6 bases and J by 0 bases, and the junction contains 4 bases that no gene match accounts for. Explained via the paper, the time point label denotes: new active TB diagnosis, blood taken before or within 7 days of starting treatment. Active tuberculosis patients were HIV-seronegative South African adults aged 18 years or older with a new diagnosis. Confirmation of active tuberculosis came from positive sputum smear microscopy and/or a positive M. tuberculosis culture. Unsorted cryopreserved PBMC were immunosequenced, covering on average around 100,000 T cells per clinical donor.

The V and J genes are TRBV19 and TRBJ2-3; a stretch of 9 junction bases matches TRBD1. This clonotype was sampled from an adult with tuberculosis. Sequencing used PBMCs, obtained at tuberculosis diagnosis. The CDR3 region reads CASRRDRASTDTQYF. In nucleotides, the sequence is TGTGCCAGTAGGAGGGACAGGGCCAGCACAGATACGCAGTATTTT.